Following are 28 T cell receptor beta chains from one sample sequenced in a study of human T cells and chemical hapten exposure. TCRdb redid the calling of the RACE reads with MiXCR, one entry per CDR3 protein. Of around 100,000 distinct CDR3 sequences in the sample, 8% to 13% are singletons; the top ten hold around 3.5%. The time point: patch test 1, 2 weeks after DPC sensitization. Documented treatment: therapeutic diphenylcyclopropenone sensitization with weekly scalp DPC. The material was whole blood, obtained in connection with sensitization to the hapten diphenylcyclopropenone (DPC). Receptors originate from a woman aged 40 to 50 with alopecia areata. Some clones in this sample may be carry-over from other donors' samples.

This clonotype was seen many times. The CDR3 here is CASSRGQANTEAFF. The CDR3 nucleotides read TGTGCCAGCTCACGGGGACAGGCAAACACTGAAGCTTTCTTT. J is TRBJ1-1 and V is TRBV18; 8 bases align to TRBD1. CDR1 and CDR2 from the germline V gene are KGHSH and LQKENI. J lost 2 bases, V lost 4 bases, and 3 bases had no gene match. This CDR3 spans 14 amino acids.

This clonotype has only a few counts. The chain links TRBV11-3 to TRBJ1-1; the D gene is possibly TRBD1 (6 bases). This CDR3 has 12 residues. Germline-derived CDR1 and CDR2 are SGHNT and YENEEA. V shed 5 bases and J shed 7 bases, with 11 bases lying between them. CDR3 sequence (DNA): TGTGCCAGCAGCACCCCGGACAGTGAAGCTTTCTTT. Amino acids: CASSTPDSEAFF.

This clonotype was counted ten times or more. The J gene is TRBJ2-2, the V gene TRBV7-8; perhaps TRBD2 as D (5 bases). The germline V gene has CDR1 SGHVS and CDR2 FQNEAQ. The CDR3 is made up of 15 amino acids. Trimming removed 5 bases at V and 5 bases at J, with 15 bases between. The CDR3 is CASSPKGRATGELFF. CDR3 DNA sequence: TGTGCCAGCAGCCCGAAAGGGAGAGCGACCGGGGAGCTGTTTTTT.

This rearrangement joins TRBV7-2 to TRBJ2-2; TRBD2 matches at 8 bases. CDR1 and CDR2 (germline): SGHTA, FQGNSA. The V gene end was trimmed by 5 bases and the J gene end by 1 base; junction bases not matched to a gene: 12. The CDR3 has 18 amino acids. The CDR3 spells CASSPQEVAGGNTGELFF. CDR3 DNA: TGTGCCAGCAGCCCCCAAGAGGTTGCGGGGGGGAACACCGGGGAGCTGTTTTTT.

The chain is built from TRBV28 and TRBJ2-1, with no clear D. From germline, CDR1 is MDHEN and CDR2 SYDVKM. The CDR3 extends over 14 amino acids. The V gene lost 6 bases and the J gene lost 0 bases, with 9 bases spanning the gap. The CDR3 sequence: CASREVSSYNEQFF. CDR3 sequence (DNA): TGTGCCAGCAGAGAGGTAAGCTCCTACAATGAGCAGTTCTTC.

This clonotype was found once. At one end the junction does not follow the germline gene, possibly because of a read error. The chain employs TRBV6-2 or TRBV6-3 and TRBJ2-6; D is uncertain. Germline V gene data show CDR1 as MNHEY and CDR2 as SVGEGT. This CDR3 comprises 13 residues. The CDR3 DNA follows: TGTGCCAGCTGTACCTCTGGGACCAACGTCCTGACTTTC. It encodes CASCTSGTNVLTF.

This clonotype was recorded at least ten times. The rearrangement links TRBV6-2 or TRBV6-3 to TRBJ1-1, with D uncertain. The germline gives CDR1 MNHEY, CDR2 SVGEGT. The CDR3 has 16 amino acids. Trimming removed 6 bases from V and 1 base from J, with 18 bases in between. CDR3: CASSRDSQRTNTEAFF. CDR3 DNA sequence: TGTGCCAGCAGCCGAGACTCACAAAGGACGAACACTGAAGCTTTCTTT.

There are many counts of this clonotype. The chain carries TRBV6-5 and TRBJ1-5, with D possibly being TRBD1 (5 bases). Trimming pared 7 bases from V and 9 bases from J, leaving 16 bases between. Looked up from germline, CDR1 is MNHEY and CDR2 is SVGAGI. The CDR3 consists of 13 residues. Here the CDR3 reads CASKRDGGSPQHF. DNA for the CDR3: TGTGCCAGCAAGAGGGACGGGGGATCGCCCCAGCATTTT.

The V gene is TRBV5-6, the J gene TRBJ2-1, with TRBD2 identical over 7 bases. The CDR3 is 16 amino acids. Trimming removed 3 bases from V and 0 bases from J; junction bases left unmatched: 6. The V gene's germline CDR1 is SGHDT and CDR2 YYEEEE. CDR3 amino acids: CASSSAGGSSYNEQFF. The CDR3 DNA follows: TGTGCCAGCAGCTCGGCCGGGGGGAGCTCCTACAATGAGCAGTTCTTC.

There are many counts of this clonotype. The V call is TRBV7-3, the J call TRBJ2-3, with 10 bases matching TRBD2. Germline V gene sequence: CDR1 SGHTA, CDR2 FQGTGA. This CDR3 has 18 amino acids. J lost 0 bases, V lost 3 bases, and 9 bases had no gene match. The CDR3 nucleotides are TGTGCCAGCAGCTTTAGAGCCACTAGCGGGGTTAGCACAGATACGCAGTATTTT. As protein: CASSFRATSGVSTDTQYF.

This clonotype has just a few counts. The J gene is TRBJ1-3, the V gene TRBV7-6; 8 bases map to TRBD1. Germline CDR1 and CDR2: SGHVS and FNYEAQ. The V gene end was trimmed by 5 bases and the J gene end by 3 bases; junction bases not matched to a gene: 9. There are 16 residues in the CDR3. CDR3 DNA sequence: TGTGCCAGCAGCCAGAACACCAGGGGGCTTGGAAACACCATATATTTT. This gives the protein CASSQNTRGLGNTIYF.

This clonotype was counted many times. The rearrangement joins TRBV29-1 to TRBJ1-2; possibly TRBD1 for D (6 bases). V was trimmed by 5 bases and J by 7 bases, leaving 14 bases between them. CDR1 is SQVTM, CDR2 ANQGSEA, per germline. This CDR3 has 12 residues. This chain's CDR3 is CSVLPQGFGYTF. DNA of the CDR3: TGCAGCGTTCTCCCACAGGGTTTTGGCTACACCTTC.

CDR3 in DNA: TGCAGTGCCGACGGAGGGGGATCTCTCCGCGAGCAGTACTTC. Translation: CSADGGGSLREQYF. This chain connects TRBV20-1 to TRBJ2-7, with D perhaps assigned TRBD1 or TRBD2 (6 bases each). The CDR3 is made up of 14 amino acids. Germline loops: CDR1 DFQATT, CDR2 SNEGSKA (reference sequence). V lost 6 bases and J lost 6, with 21 bases in between.

This clonotype was detected ten times or more. The chain recombines TRBV14 with TRBJ2-1; unclear D gene. Trimming left V 5 bases short and J 1 base short, with 12 bases between. From germline, CDR1 is SGHDN and CDR2 FVKESK. The CDR3 length is 15 residues. The CDR3 nucleotides are TGTGCCAGCAGCTTAGGTTTAGTTTCCTACAATGAGCAGTTCTTC. Amino acid sequence: CASSLGLVSYNEQFF. Combining the CDR3 with reference TRBV14 and TRBJ2-1 gives the whole variable domain EAGVTQFPSHSVIEKGQTVTLRCDPISGHDNLYWYRRVMGKEIKFLLHFVKESKQDESGMPNNRFLAERTGGTYSTLKVQPAELEDSGVYFCASSLGLVSYNEQFFGPGTRLTVL.

This clonotype has just a few counts. The rearrangement joins TRBV28 to TRBJ2-5; 7 bases align to TRBD2. The V segment lost 5 bases and the J segment 3 bases; nucleotides outside the gene matches: 9. The V gene's germline CDR1 is MDHEN and CDR2 SYDVKM. This CDR3 region has 15 residues. The CDR3 region is CASSQHSSGEETQYF. CDR3 bases: TGTGCCAGCAGTCAACACTCTAGCGGAGAAGAGACCCAGTACTTC.

This clonotype showed up many times. The rearrangement uses TRBV7-2 and TRBJ1-5, with D tentatively TRBD1 (5 bases). Trimming left V 5 bases short and J 5 bases short, with 10 bases between. The length of the CDR3 is 13 residues. Germline values: CDR1 SGHTA, CDR2 FQGNSA. For the CDR3, the DNA is TGTGCCAGCAGCGTAAGACAGTATCAGCCCCAGCATTTT. Translation gives CASSVRQYQPQHF.

The sample holds many counts of this clonotype. The V call is TRBV24-1, the J call TRBJ2-1; D call uncertain. V lost 0 bases, J lost 4 bases, and 12 bases lay in between. Germline V gene lookup returns CDR1 KGHDR and CDR2 SFDVKD. The CDR3 sequence is 16 residues long. Here the CDR3 reads CATSDLTPHEYNEQFF. CDR3 DNA: TGTGCCACCAGTGATTTGACACCCCATGAGTACAATGAGCAGTTCTTC.

The chain joins TRBV4-1 to TRBJ2-7, with no clear D. V was trimmed by 0 bases and J by 7 bases, leaving 16 bases between them. Germline V gene lookup returns CDR1 MGHRA and CDR2 YSYEKL. The CDR3 covers 15 residues. The CDR3 DNA reads as TGCGCCAGCAGCCAAGAAGTCAGGATCACGGCGGAGCAGTACTTC. It encodes CASSQEVRITAEQYF.

The rearrangement uses TRBV7-6 and TRBJ2-5; 15 nucleotides agree with TRBD2. CDR1 is SGHVS and CDR2 is FNYEAQ in the germline V gene. The junction had 9 bases not matched to a gene; V was cut back by 1 base and J by 6 bases. The CDR3 contains 18 residues. The CDR3 loop is CASSLVSAGLAGGKTQYF. In DNA form, the CDR3 reads TGTGCCAGCAGCTTAGTCTCGGCGGGACTAGCGGGAGGAAAGACCCAGTACTTC.

This clonotype showed up just a few times. The chain combines TRBV20-1 with TRBJ2-2; 7 bases agree with TRBD2. Germline V gene sequence: CDR1 DFQATT, CDR2 SNEGSKA (reference sequence). The CDR3 has 14 residues. Trimming took 3 bases from V and 6 from J; bases not matched to a gene: 7. CDR3 region: CSASRAAGAGELFF. Here the CDR3 DNA reads TGCAGTGCTAGTCGTGCGGCGGGAGCCGGGGAGCTGTTTTTT.

This chain connects TRBV5-6 to TRBJ2-2, with D uncertain. Germline values: CDR1 SGHDT, CDR2 YYEEEE. Trimming removed 0 bases at V and 0 bases at J, with 9 bases between. CDR3 length equals 16 residues. CDR3 in amino acids: CASSLAGPTNTGELFF. The CDR3 bases are TGTGCCAGCAGCTTGGCAGGACCCACGAACACCGGGGAGCTGTTTTTT.

The table lists this clonotype with many counts. The CDR3 DNA follows: TGTGCCAGCTCACCAAGGCAGGGCGAGTTGAACACTGAAGCTTTCTTT. Protein sequence: CASSPRQGELNTEAFF. The chain employs TRBV18 and TRBJ1-1; tentative D call: TRBD1 (5 bases). Looked up from germline, CDR1 is KGHSH and CDR2 is LQKENI. V lost 2 bases, J lost 0 bases, and 13 bases lay in between. CDR3 length: 16 amino acids.

There are many counts of this clonotype. This chain links TRBV5-1 with TRBJ2-7; D remains ambiguous. The CDR3 is 15 residues long. Germline values: CDR1 SGHRS, CDR2 YFSETQ. Trimming cost V 4 bases and J 7 bases, with 21 bases left between them. The CDR3 sequence: CASSDIRAPLPEQYF. CDR3 bases: TGCGCCAGCAGCGATATACGGGCCCCTTTACCGGAGCAGTACTTC.

Ten or more counts support this clonotype. The CDR3 region is CASSLSTSSSYNSPLHF. CDR3 DNA: TGTGCCAGCAGTTTATCGACATCGAGCTCCTATAATTCACCCCTCCACTTT. V usage is TRBV27 and J usage is TRBJ1-6; no reliable D call. Germline V gives CDR1 MNHEY, CDR2 SMNVEV (reference sequence). This CDR3 is built from 17 residues. V shed 0 bases and J shed 0 bases, with 9 bases lying between them.

The CDR3 bases are TGTGCCAGCAGCCAAGGCCAGCCGGCGGCCTATGAGCAGTTCTTC. Protein product: CASSQGQPAAYEQFF. The chain is built from TRBV3-1 and TRBJ2-1; no firm D call. Germline-derived CDR1 and CDR2 are LGHDT and YNNKEL (reference sequence). V lost 1 base and J 8 bases, leaving 15 bases between the germline ends. This CDR3 is 15 amino acids long.

This clonotype was detected a few times. The chain links TRBV11-2 to TRBJ1-1; maybe TRBD1 (5 bases). With 8 bases removed from V and 4 bases from J, the gap between germline ends came to 14 bases. Germline lookup yields CDR1 SGHAT and CDR2 FQNNGV. This CDR3 is built from 13 residues. The CDR3 coding sequence is TGTGCCAGCTCCCCGGGGGTTACCACTGAAGCTTTCTTT. This gives the protein CASSPGVTTEAFF.

The chain links TRBV4-3 to TRBJ2-6, with 7 bases lining up with TRBD1. The CDR3 is made up of 17 amino acids. The V gene end was trimmed by 0 bases and the J gene end by 4 bases; junction bases not matched to a gene: 6. Germline loops: CDR1 LGHNA, CDR2 YSLEER. This CDR3 is CASSQEGGQSGANVLTF. In DNA, the CDR3 is TGCGCCAGCAGCCAAGAAGGGGGACAGTCGGGGGCCAACGTCCTGACTTTC.

The chain recombines TRBV7-3 with TRBJ1-6; TRBD1 might be the D (5 bases). This CDR3 contains 13 residues. The V end lost 5 bases, the J end lost 9 bases, and 11 bases lay between the germline ends. Germline V gene lookup returns CDR1 SGHTA and CDR2 FQGTGA. DNA for the CDR3: TGTGCCAGCAGCCCGGACGGGACTTCACCCCTCCACTTT. This translates into CASSPDGTSPLHF.